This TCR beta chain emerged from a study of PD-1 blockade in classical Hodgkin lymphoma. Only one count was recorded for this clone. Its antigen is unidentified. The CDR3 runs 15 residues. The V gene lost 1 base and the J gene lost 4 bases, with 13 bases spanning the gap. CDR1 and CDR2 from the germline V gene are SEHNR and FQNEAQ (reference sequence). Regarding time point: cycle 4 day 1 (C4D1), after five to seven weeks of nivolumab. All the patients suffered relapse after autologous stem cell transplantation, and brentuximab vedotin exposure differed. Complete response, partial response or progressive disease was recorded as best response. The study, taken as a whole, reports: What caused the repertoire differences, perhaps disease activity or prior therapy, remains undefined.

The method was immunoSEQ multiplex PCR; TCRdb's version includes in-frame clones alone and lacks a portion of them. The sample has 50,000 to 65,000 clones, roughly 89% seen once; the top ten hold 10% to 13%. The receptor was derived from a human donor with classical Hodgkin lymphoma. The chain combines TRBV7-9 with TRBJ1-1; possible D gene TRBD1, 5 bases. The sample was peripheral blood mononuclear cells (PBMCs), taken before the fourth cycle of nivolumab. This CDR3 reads CASSLGETVRTEAFF. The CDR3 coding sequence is TGTGCCAGCAGCTTAGGAGAGACAGTACGCACTGAAGCTTTCTTT.